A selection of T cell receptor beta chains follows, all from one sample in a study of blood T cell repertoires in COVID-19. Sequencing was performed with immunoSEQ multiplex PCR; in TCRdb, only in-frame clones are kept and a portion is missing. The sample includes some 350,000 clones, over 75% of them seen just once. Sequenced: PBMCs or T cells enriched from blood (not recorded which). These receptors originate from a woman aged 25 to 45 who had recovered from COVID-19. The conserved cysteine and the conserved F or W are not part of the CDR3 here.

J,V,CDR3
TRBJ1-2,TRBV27,ASSPLTGGSYGYT
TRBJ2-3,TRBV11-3,ASPGAGDTQY
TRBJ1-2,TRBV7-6,ASSLVGGAVGYGYT
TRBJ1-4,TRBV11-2,ASSLVLRGENEKLF
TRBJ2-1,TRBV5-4,ASSFAGGPRDYNEQF
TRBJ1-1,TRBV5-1,ASSLTEGTEAF
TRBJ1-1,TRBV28,ASRAAGVGTEAF
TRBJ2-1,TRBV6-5,ASSLPGNEQF
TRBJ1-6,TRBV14,ASSPWQRPNSPLH
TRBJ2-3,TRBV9,ASSVADSTWTQY
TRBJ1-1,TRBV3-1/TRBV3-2,ASSQTGRGAF
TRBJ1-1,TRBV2,ASSGGPGTEAF
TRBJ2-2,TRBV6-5,ASSWDTLNTGELF
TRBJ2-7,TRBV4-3,ASSQGDRDLVDEQY
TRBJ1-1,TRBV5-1,ASSAEVSDTEAF
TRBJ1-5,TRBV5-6,ASSEKAGRGNRPQH
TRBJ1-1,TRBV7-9,ASSLVTLAGQGNTEAF
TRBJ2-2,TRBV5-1,ASRLRQNTGELF
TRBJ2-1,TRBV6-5,ASGTSSYNEQF
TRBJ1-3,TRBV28,ASSLPTGAGNTIY